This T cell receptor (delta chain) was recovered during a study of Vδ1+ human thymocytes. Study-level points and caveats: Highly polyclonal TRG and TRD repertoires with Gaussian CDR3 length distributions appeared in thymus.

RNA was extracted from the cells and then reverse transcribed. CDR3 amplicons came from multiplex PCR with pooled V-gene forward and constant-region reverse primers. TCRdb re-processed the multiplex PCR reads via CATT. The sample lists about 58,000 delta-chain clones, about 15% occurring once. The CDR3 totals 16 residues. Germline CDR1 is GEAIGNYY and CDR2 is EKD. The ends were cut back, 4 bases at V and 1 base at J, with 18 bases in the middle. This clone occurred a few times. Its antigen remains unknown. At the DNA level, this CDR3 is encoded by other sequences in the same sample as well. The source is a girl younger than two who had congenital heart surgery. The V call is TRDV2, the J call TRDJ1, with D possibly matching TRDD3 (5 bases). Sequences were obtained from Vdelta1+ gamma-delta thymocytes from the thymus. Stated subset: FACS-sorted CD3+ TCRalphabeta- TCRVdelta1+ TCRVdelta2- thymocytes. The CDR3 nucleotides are TGTGCCTGTGATACTGGAAAGAGAAGGGGCACCGATAAACTCATCTTT. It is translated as CACDTGKRRGTDKLIF.